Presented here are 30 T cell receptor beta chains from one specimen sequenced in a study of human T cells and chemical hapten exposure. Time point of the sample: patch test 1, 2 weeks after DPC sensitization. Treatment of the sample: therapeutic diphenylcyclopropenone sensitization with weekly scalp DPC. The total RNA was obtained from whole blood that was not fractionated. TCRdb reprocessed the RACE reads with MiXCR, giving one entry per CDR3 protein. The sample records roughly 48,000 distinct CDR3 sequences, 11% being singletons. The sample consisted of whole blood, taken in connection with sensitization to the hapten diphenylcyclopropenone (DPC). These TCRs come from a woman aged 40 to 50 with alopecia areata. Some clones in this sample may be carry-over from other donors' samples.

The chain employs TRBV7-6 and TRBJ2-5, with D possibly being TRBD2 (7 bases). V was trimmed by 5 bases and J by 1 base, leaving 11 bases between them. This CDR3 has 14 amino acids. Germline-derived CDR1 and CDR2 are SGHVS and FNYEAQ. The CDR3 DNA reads TGTGCCAGCAGCGCCCGGGGGGCCCAAGAGACCCAGTACTTC. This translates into CASSARGAQETQYF.

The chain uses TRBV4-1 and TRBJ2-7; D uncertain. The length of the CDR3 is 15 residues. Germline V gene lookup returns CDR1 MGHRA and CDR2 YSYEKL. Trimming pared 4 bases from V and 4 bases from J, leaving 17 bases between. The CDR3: CASSPRTLGRYEQYF. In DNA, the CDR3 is TGCGCCAGCAGCCCTCGGACCCTAGGGCGATACGAGCAGTACTTC.

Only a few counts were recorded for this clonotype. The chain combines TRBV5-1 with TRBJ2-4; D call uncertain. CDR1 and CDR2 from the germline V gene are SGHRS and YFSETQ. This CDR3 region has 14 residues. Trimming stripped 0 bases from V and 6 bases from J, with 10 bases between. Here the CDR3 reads CASSLVPGPNIQYF. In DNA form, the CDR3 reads TGCGCCAGCAGCTTGGTGCCCGGCCCAAACATTCAGTACTTC. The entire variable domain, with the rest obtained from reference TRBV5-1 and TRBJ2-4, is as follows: KAGVTQTPRYLIKTRGQQVTLSCSPISGHRSVSWYQQTPGQGLQFLFEYFSETQRNKGNFPGRFSGRQFSNSRSEMNVSTLELGDSALYLCASSLVPGPNIQYFGAGTRLSVL.

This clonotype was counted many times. The CDR3 reads CSASLPQGGNQPQHF. The CDR3 DNA is TGCAGTGCTAGCCTCCCCCAGGGTGGCAATCAGCCCCAGCATTTT. The V call is TRBV20-1, the J call TRBJ1-5; tentative D call: TRBD1 (5 bases). V shed 3 bases and J shed 2 bases, with 14 bases lying between them. CDR1 is DFQATT and CDR2 is SNEGSKA in the germline V gene (reference sequence). The CDR3 sequence is 15 residues long.

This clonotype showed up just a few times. The CDR3 loop is CASSPGHLYGYTF. CDR3 nucleotide sequence: TGTGCCAGTAGTCCAGGACACCTATATGGCTACACCTTC. The chain links TRBV19 to TRBJ1-2, with D perhaps matching TRBD1 (5 bases). Trimming took off 5 bases at V and 5 bases at J, with 12 bases between the two ends. The CDR3 contains 13 residues. Germline V gene data show CDR1 as LNHDA and CDR2 as SQIVND (reference sequence).

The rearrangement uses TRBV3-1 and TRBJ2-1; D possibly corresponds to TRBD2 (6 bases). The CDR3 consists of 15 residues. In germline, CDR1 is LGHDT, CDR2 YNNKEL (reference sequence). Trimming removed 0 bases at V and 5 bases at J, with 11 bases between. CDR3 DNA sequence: TGTGCCAGCAGCCAAGATGTACTAGCCCACAATGAGCAGTTCTTC. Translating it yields CASSQDVLAHNEQFF.

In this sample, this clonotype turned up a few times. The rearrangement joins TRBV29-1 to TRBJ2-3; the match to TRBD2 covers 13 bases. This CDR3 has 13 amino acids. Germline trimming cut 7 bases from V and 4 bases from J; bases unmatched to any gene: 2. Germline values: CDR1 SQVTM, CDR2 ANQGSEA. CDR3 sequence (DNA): TGCAGCGGGACTAGCGGGGGCGCAGATACGCAGTATTTT. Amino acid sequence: CSGTSGGADTQYF.

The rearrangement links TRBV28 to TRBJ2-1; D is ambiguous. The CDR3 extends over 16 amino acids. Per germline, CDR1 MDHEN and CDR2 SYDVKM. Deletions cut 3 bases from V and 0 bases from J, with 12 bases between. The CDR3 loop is CASSFGPGPSYNEQFF. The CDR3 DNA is TGTGCCAGCAGTTTTGGACCCGGGCCCTCCTACAATGAGCAGTTCTTC.

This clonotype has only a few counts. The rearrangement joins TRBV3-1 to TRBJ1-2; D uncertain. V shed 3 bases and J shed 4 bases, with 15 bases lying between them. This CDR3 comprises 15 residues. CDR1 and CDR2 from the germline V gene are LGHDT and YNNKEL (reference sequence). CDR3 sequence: CASSQDPSVPYGYTF. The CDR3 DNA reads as TGTGCCAGCAGCCAGGACCCCTCGGTCCCCTATGGCTACACCTTC.

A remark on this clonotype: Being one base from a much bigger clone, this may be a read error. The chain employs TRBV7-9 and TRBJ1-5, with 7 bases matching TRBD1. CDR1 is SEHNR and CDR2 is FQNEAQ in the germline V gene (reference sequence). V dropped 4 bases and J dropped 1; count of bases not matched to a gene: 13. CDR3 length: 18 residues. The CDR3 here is CASSSNQTGPLSNQPQHF. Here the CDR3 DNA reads TGTGCCAGCAGCTCAAACCAGACAGGGCCGCTGAGCAATCAGCCCCAGCATTTT. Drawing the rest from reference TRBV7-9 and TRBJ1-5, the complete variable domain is DTGVSQNPRHKITKRGQNVTFRCDPISEHNRLYWYRQTLGQGPEFLTYFQNEAQLEKSRLLSDRFSAERPKGSFSTLEIQRTEQGDSAMYLCASSSNQTGPLSNQPQHFGDGTRLSIL.

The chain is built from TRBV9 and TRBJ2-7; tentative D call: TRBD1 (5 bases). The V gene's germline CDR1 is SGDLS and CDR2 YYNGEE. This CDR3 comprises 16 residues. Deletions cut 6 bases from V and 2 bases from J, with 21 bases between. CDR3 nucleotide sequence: TGTGCCAGCAACTATCTTCCCCAGGGTCGGGCCTACGAGCAGTACTTC. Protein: CASNYLPQGRAYEQYF.

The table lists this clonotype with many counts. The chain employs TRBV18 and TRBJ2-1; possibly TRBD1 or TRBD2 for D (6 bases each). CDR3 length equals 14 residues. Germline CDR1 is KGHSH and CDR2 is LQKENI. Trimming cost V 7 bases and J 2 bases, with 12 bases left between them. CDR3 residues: CASCPGATYNEQFF. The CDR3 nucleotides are TGTGCCAGCTGTCCGGGGGCGACCTACAATGAGCAGTTCTTC. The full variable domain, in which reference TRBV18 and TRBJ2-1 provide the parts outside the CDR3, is NAGVMQNPRHLVRRRGQEARLRCSPMKGHSHVYWYRQLPEEGLKFMVYLQKENIIDESGMPKERFSAEFPKEGPSILRIQQVVRGDSAAYFCASCPGATYNEQFFGPGTRLTVL.

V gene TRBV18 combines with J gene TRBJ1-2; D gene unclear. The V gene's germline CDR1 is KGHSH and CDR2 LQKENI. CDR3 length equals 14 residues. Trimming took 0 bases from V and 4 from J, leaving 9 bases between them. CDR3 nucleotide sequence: TGTGCCAGCTCACCACCGGCCGGACTCTATGGCTACACCTTC. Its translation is CASSPPAGLYGYTF. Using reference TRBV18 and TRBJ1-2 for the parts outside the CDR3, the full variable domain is NAGVMQNPRHLVRRRGQEARLRCSPMKGHSHVYWYRQLPEEGLKFMVYLQKENIIDESGMPKERFSAEFPKEGPSILRIQQVVRGDSAAYFCASSPPAGLYGYTFGSGTRLTVV.

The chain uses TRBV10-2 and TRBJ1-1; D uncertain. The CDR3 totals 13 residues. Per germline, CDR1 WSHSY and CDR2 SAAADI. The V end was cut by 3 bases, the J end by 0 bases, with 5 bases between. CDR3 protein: CASSDNMNTEAFF. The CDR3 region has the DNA TGCGCCAGCAGTGACAATATGAACACTGAAGCTTTCTTT.

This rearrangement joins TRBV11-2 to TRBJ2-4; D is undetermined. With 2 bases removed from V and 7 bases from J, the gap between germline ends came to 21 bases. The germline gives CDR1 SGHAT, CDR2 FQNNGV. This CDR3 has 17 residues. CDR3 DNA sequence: TGTGCCAGCAGCTTAACTCCAGATTATCCCCCTCGGAACATTCAGTACTTC. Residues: CASSLTPDYPPRNIQYF.

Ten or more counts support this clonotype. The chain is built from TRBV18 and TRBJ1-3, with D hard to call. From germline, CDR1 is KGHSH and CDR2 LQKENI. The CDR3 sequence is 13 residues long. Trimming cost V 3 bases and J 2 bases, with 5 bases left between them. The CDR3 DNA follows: TGTGCCAGCTCACCTTGGCCTGGAAACACCATATATTTT. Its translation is CASSPWPGNTIYF.

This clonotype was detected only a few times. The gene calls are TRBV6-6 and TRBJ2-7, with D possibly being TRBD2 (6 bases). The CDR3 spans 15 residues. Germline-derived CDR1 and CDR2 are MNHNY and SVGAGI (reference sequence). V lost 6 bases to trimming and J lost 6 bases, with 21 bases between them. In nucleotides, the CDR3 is TGTGCCAGCAGCTTTCAAACCGGGACTTCCCGCGAGCAGTACTTC. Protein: CASSFQTGTSREQYF.

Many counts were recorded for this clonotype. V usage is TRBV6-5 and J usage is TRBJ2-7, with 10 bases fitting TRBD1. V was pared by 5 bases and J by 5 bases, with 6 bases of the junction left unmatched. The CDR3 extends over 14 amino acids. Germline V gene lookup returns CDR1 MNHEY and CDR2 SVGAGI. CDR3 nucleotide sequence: TGTGCCAGCAGTCCTAGGGGGACAGGGGACGAGCAGTACTTC. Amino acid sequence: CASSPRGTGDEQYF.

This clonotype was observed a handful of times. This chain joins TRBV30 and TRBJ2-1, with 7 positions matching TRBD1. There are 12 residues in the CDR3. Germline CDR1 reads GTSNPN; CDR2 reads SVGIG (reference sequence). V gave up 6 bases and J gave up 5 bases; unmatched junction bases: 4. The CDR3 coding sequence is TGTGCCTGCCAACAGGGGAACAATGAGCAGTTCTTC. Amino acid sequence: CACQQGNNEQFF.

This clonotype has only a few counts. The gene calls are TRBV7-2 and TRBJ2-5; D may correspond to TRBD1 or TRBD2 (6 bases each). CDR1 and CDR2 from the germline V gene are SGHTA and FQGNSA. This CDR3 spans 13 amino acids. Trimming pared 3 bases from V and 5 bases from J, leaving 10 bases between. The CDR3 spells CASSFRGQETQYF. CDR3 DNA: TGTGCCAGCAGCTTCCGGGGGCAGGAGACCCAGTACTTC.

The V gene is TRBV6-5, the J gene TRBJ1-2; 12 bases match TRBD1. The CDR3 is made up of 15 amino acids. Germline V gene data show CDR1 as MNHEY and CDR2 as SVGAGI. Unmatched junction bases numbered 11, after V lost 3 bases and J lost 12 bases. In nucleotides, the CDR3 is TGTGCCAGCAGTTATACGGGACAGGGGGCGCGCGGCCACACCTTC. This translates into CASSYTGQGARGHTF.

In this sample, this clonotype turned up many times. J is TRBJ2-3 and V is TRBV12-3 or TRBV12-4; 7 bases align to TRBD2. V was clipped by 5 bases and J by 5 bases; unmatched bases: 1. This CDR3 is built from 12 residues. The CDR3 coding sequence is TGTGCCAGCAGTCCTAGCGGAGATACGCAGTATTTT. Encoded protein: CASSPSGDTQYF.

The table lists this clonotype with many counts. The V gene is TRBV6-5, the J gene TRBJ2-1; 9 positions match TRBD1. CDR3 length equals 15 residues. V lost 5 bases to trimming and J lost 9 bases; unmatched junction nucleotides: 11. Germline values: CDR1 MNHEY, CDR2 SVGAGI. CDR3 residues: CASSQQGALSGEQFF. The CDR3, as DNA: TGTGCCAGCAGTCAACAGGGGGCCTTGTCGGGTGAGCAGTTCTTC.

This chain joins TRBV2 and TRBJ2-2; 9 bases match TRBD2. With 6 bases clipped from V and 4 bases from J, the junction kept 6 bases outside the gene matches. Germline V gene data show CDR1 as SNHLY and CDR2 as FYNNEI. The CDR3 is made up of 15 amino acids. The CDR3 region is CASSPTSGATGELFF. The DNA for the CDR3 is TGTGCCAGCAGCCCGACTAGCGGAGCCACCGGGGAGCTGTTTTTT. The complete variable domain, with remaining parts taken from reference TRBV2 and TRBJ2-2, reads EPEVTQTPSHQVTQMGQEVILRCVPISNHLYFYWYRQILGQKVEFLVSFYNNEISEKSEIFDDQFSVERPDGSNFTLKIRSTKLEDSAMYFCASSPTSGATGELFFGEGSRLTVL.

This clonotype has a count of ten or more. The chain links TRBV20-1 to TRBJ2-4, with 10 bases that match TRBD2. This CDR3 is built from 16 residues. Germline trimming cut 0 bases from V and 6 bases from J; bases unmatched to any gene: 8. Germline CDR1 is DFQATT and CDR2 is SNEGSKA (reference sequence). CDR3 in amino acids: CSARDFASGSGNIQYF. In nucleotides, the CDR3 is TGCAGTGCTAGAGATTTTGCTAGCGGGAGTGGAAACATTCAGTACTTC.

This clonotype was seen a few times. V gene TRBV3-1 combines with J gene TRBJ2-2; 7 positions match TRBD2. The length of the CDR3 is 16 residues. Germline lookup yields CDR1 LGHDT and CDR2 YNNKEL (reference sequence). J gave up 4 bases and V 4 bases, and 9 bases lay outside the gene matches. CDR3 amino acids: CASSRRESLITGELFF. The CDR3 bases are TGTGCCAGCAGCCGGCGGGAGAGTCTGATCACCGGGGAGCTGTTTTTT.

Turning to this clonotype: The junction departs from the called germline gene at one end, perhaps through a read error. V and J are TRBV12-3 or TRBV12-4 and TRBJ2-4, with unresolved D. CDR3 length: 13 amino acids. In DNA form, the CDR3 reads TGTGCCAGCAGTTTAGGGGGAAAAACCATTCAGTACTTC. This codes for CASSLGGKTIQYF.

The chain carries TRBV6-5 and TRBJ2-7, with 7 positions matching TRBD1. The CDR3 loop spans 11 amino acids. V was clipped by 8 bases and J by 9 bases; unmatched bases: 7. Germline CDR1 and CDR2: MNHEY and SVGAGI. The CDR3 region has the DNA TGTGCCAGCGAAGGGGGCTTACGGCAGTACTTC. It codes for CASEGGLRQYF.

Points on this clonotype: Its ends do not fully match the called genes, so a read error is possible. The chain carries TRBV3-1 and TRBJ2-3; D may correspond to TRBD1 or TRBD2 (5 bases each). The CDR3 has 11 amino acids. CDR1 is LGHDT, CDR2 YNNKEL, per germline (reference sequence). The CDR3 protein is CASSQSGTAIF. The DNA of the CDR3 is TGTGCCAGCAGCCAGTCCGGGACCGCAATTTTT.

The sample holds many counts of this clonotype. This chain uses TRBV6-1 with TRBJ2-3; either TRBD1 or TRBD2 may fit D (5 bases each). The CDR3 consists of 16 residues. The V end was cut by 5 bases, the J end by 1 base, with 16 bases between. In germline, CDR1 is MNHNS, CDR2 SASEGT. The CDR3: CASSLLPGQGTDTQYF. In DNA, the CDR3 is TGTGCCAGCAGTCTCCTGCCGGGGCAGGGCACAGATACGCAGTATTTT.